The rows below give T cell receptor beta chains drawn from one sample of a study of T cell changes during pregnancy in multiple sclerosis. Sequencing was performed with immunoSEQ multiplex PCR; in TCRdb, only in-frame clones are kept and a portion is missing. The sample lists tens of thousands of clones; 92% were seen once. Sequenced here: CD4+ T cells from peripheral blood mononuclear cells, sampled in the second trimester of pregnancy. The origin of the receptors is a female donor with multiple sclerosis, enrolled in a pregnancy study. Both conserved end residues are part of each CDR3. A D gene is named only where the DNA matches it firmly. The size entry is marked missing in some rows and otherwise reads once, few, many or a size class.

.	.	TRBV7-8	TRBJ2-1	TGTGCCAGCAGCTTAGGTTCGCGGGGAGGCTACAATGAGCAGTTCTTC	CASSLGSRGGYNEQFF
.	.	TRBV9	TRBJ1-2	TGTGCCAGCAGCGTAGGGCGCATTGGGGGGGACTATGGCTACACCTTC	CASSVGRIGGDYGYTF
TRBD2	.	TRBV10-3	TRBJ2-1	TGTGCCATCAGTATAGCGGGAGGTCTGAACAATGAGCAGTTCTTC	CAISIAGGLNNEQFF
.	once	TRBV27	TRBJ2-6	TGTGCCACTCTTAAAGCCGGGGCCAACGTCCTGACTTTC	CATLKAGANVLTF
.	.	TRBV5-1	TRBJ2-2	TGCGCCAGCAGCAGGGAGACAGGCGCGAACACCGGGGAGCTGTTTTTT	CASSRETGANTGELFF
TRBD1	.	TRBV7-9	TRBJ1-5	TGTGCCAGCAGCTTACAAGTACAGGGGGCGGGCAATCAGCCCCAGCATTTT	CASSLQVQGAGNQPQHF
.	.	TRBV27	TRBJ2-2	TGTGCCAGCAGAAACCAGGGGAACACCGGGGAGCTGTTTTTT	CASRNQGNTGELFF
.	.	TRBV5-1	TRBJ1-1	TGCGCCAGCAAGGAGGAGAACACTGAAGCTTTCTTT	CASKEENTEAFF
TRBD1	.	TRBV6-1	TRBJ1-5	TGTGCCAGCAGTGCGGACAGGGGATCCAACCAGCCCCAGCATTTT	CASSADRGSNQPQHF
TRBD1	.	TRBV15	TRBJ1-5	TGTGCCACCAGCGCCGACCCGGGACAGGGTTTCAATCAGCCCCAGCATTTT	CATSADPGQGFNQPQHF
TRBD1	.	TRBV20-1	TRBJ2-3	TGCAGTGCCACCGGGACAGGAACGCAGTATTTT	CSATGTGTQYF
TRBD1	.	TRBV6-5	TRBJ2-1	TGTGCCAGCAGAACCGGGACAGGGTCCTACAATGAGCAGTTCTTC	CASRTGTGSYNEQFF
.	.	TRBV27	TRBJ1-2	TGTGCCAGCAGTTTGCGGGGATTCGGCTACACCTTC	CASSLRGFGYTF
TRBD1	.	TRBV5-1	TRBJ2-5	TGCGCCAGCACCGTGGGACAGTTGCCCCAAGAGACCCAGTACTTC	CASTVGQLPQETQYF
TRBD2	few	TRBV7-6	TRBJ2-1	TGTGCCAGCAGCTACTCCGGGGGGGGCCTCTACAATGAGCAGTTCTTC	CASSYSGGGLYNEQFF
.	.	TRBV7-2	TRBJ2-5	TGTGCCAGCAGCTTAGCCAGGCAAGAGACCCAGTACTTC	CASSLARQETQYF
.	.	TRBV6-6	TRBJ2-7	TGTGCCAGCAGTTACTTTAAACAAAGACTTGGATACGAGCAGTACTTC	CASSYFKQRLGYEQYF
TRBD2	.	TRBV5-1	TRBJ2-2	TGCGCCAGCAGCCCTCGACTAGCGGGAGGCACCGGGGAGCTGTTTTTT	CASSPRLAGGTGELFF
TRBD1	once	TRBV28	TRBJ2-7	TGTGCCAGCACCTCCGGGACAGCCCACTACGAGCAGTACTTC	CASTSGTAHYEQYF
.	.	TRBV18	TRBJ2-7	TGTGCCAGCTCACCCTGGGCGGCCGGGAGCGCCTACGAGCAGTACTTC	CASSPWAAGSAYEQYF
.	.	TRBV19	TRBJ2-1	TGTGCCAGTAGTATAGCCTCCGTAAACAATGAGCAGTTCTTC	CASSIASVNNEQFF
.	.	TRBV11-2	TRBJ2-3	TGTGCCAGCAGACCCAGTGGAGCTAGCACAGATACGCAGTATTTT	CASRPSGASTDTQYF
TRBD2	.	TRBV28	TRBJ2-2	TGTGCCAGCAGGTTCCCAAGCGGGGCGAACACCGGGGAGCTGTTTTTT	CASRFPSGANTGELFF
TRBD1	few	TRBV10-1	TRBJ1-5	TGCGCCAAAGGACAGGGCAATCAGCCCCAGCATTTT	CAKGQGNQPQHF
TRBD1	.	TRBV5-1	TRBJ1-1	TGCGCCAGCAGCTTGGGGGGACAGCAAATTAACACTGAAGCTTTCTTT	CASSLGGQQINTEAFF
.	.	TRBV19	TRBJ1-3	TGTGCCTGTTCAAAGGGGTTCTCTGGAAACACCATATATTTT	CACSKGFSGNTIYF
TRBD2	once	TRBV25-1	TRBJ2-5	TGTGCCAGCAGTAGCCCGGGGCGGGAGGGGACCCAGTACTTC	CASSSPGREGTQYF
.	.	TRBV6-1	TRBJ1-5	TGTGCCAGCAGTGATCGACAGTATCAGCCCCAGCATTTT	CASSDRQYQPQHF
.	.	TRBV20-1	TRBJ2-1	TGCAGTGCTTGGGGCCTGAGGCAGTTCTTC	CSAWGLRQFF
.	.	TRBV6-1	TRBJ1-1	TGTGCCAGCAGTGATAGAGGGAGTGTCATGAACACTGAAGCTTTCTTT	CASSDRGSVMNTEAFF
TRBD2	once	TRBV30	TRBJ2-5	TGTGCCTGGCTACCGGGACTAGCGGCTGAGACCCAGTACTTC	CAWLPGLAAETQYF
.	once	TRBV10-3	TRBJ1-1	TGTGCCGCTGCCGTGGGCCCGAACACTGAAGCTTTCTTT	CAAAVGPNTEAFF
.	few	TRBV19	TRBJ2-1	TGTGCCAGTAGCACCGGGAATGAGCAGTTCTTC	CASSTGNEQFF
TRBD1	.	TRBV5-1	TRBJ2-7	TGCGCCAGCAGATTCAGGGGACAGGGAAAGGACGAGCAGTACTTC	CASRFRGQGKDEQYF
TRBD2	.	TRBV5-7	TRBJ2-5	TGTGCCAGCAGCTTGGGGATTCGGCGGGGGGGCTTGGAGACCCAGTACTTC	CASSLGIRRGGLETQYF